These 2 T cell receptor beta chains were all obtained from the same sample, sequenced in a study of blood T cell repertoires in COVID-19. Profiling relied on immunoSEQ multiplex PCR, and the TCRdb table lists in-frame clones only, not all of them. This sample has a few hundred thousand clones, with about 88% found just once. Sample: PBMCs or T cells enriched from blood (not recorded which). The source is a woman aged 25 to 45 who had recovered from COVID-19.

This clone was counted only a few times. The chain carries TRBV5-1 and TRBJ1-6, with D unclear. The V end was cut by 0 bases, the J end by 13 bases, with 11 bases between. The CDR3 is 13 residues long. Germline values: CDR1 SGHRS, CDR2 YFSETQ. As DNA, the CDR3 is TGCGCCAGCAGCTTGGACGGCGGAGGCCCCCTCCACTTT. It codes for CASSLDGGGPLHF.

This chain joins TRBV7-6 and TRBJ2-4, with D maybe TRBD1 (6 bases). Trimming removed 1 base at V and 2 bases at J, with 18 bases between. The CDR3 has 18 amino acids. The germline V gene has CDR1 SGHVS and CDR2 FNYEAQ. DNA for the CDR3: TGTGCCAGCAGCTTAGGGCCAGGGGCCGCAGGTCCCAAAAACATTCAGTACTTC. It translates to CASSLGPGAAGPKNIQYF.